This T cell receptor beta chain was captured by sequencing in a study of T cell repertoires in cytomegalovirus infection. Findings of the study overall: Identification of carriers of CMV plus the relevant HLA was achieved through cumulative public TCR beta family frequency. HLA-C-restricted CMV-specific TCR beta clonotypes were dominant in the ex vivo response.

About this clonotype itself: The antigen is undetermined. Relative to the germline gene, one junction end is altered; a read error may explain this.

TCRdb redid the calling of the reads with MiXCR, one entry per CDR3 protein. The sample consists of roughly 920,000 distinct CDR3 sequences, about a third of them appearing once. Germline-derived CDR1 and CDR2 are MDHEN and SYDVKM. This CDR3 contains 15 residues. The receptor was isolated from a human donor in good health (CMV status not recorded). Some clones in this sample may be carry-over from other donors' samples. This material consisted of cultured CD8+ T cells from PBMCs, taken from culture after CMV antigen stimulation. The V gene is TRBV28, the J gene TRBJ2-3, with D uncertain. The CDR3 DNA follows: TGTGCCAACAGTTTGGACGACCTCAGCACAGATACGCAGTATTTT. Amino acid sequence: CANSLDDLSTDTQYF. Full variable domain (remainder filled in from reference TRBV28 and TRBJ2-3): DVKVTQSSRYLVKRTGEKVFLECVQDMDHENMFWYRQDPGLGLRLIYFSYDVKMKEKGDIPEGYSVSREKKERFSLILESASTNQTSMYLCANSLDDLSTDTQYFGPGTRLTVL.